Presented here are 23 T cell receptor beta chains from one specimen sequenced in a study of T cells in Graves' hyperthyroidism and ophthalmopathy. Amplification of TCR beta CDR3 regions was performed using RNA transcripts as template. During a first-round RT-PCR of the TCR CDR3, the HTBI primer set was used. TCRdb fed the multiplex PCR reads into MiXCR, producing one record per CDR3 protein. The repertoire holds 500,000 or so distinct CDR3 sequences, with roughly 15% as singletons. Sequenced: blood. The receptors here all came from a woman aged 18-35 years with Graves' ophthalmopathy.

This clonotype came up many times. The gene calls are TRBV11-2 and TRBJ2-3; D possibly corresponds to TRBD2 (7 bases). The length of the CDR3 is 16 residues. Trimming took 1 base from V and 4 from J, leaving 15 bases between them. Germline CDR1 and CDR2: SGHAT and FQNNGV. The CDR3 spells CASSLVGGLFSDTQYF. As DNA, the CDR3 is TGTGCCAGCAGCTTAGTGGGGGGGCTATTTTCAGATACGCAGTATTTT.

At least ten counts were recorded for this clonotype. This chain links TRBV20-1 with TRBJ1-2; D is uncertain. Germline assignment: CDR1 DFQATT and CDR2 SNEGSKA (reference sequence). The CDR3 is 15 amino acids. Trimming took 0 bases from V and 1 from J, leaving 12 bases between them. The CDR3 DNA follows: TGCAGTGCTAGAGATCTCGGGCCCTTTAACTATGGCTACACCTTC. It is translated as CSARDLGPFNYGYTF.

This chain uses TRBV6-2 or TRBV6-3 with TRBJ2-3, with no clear D. CDR3 length: 14 amino acids. V lost 5 bases to trimming and J lost 2 bases, with 11 bases between them. CDR1 MNHEY and CDR2 SVGEGT come from the germline V gene. In DNA form, the CDR3 reads TGTGCCAGCAGTGACCGAGCCAACACAGATACGCAGTATTTT. Translating it yields CASSDRANTDTQYF.

This clonotype showed up many times. V is TRBV7-6 and J is TRBJ2-1; 7 bases agree with TRBD1. Trimming took 5 bases from V and 7 from J; bases not matched to a gene: 5. The germline gives CDR1 SGHVS, CDR2 FNYEAQ. The CDR3 spans 13 residues. The CDR3 loop reads CASSVPGGNEQFF. As DNA, the CDR3 is TGTGCCAGCAGCGTCCCAGGGGGAAATGAGCAGTTCTTC.

V is TRBV7-9 and J is TRBJ1-3, with a weak D call TRBD1 (5 bases). There are 16 residues in the CDR3. Germline CDR1 SEHNR, CDR2 FQNEAQ (reference sequence). V lost 5 bases and J lost 0, with 14 bases in between. The CDR3 reads CASSPRGEYSGNTIYF. As DNA, the CDR3 is TGTGCCAGCAGCCCCCGGGGGGAGTACTCTGGAAACACCATATATTTT.

This clonotype was seen ten or more times. V and J are TRBV2 and TRBJ2-1; D possibly corresponds to TRBD2 (6 bases). Trimming removed 6 bases at V and 0 bases at J, with 12 bases between. Germline CDR1 reads SNHLY; CDR2 reads FYNNEI. This CDR3 comprises 15 residues. Written as DNA, the CDR3 is TGTGCCAGCAGAGGACTACCTAGCTCCTACAATGAGCAGTTCTTC. Translation: CASRGLPSSYNEQFF. The variable domain in full, with the rest retrieved from reference TRBV2 and TRBJ2-1, is EPEVTQTPSHQVTQMGQEVILRCVPISNHLYFYWYRQILGQKVEFLVSFYNNEISEKSEIFDDQFSVERPDGSNFTLKIRSTKLEDSAMYFCASRGLPSSYNEQFFGPGTRLTVL.

This sequence joins TRBV27 and TRBJ1-2; TRBD1 matches 7 bases. Trimming took 5 bases from V and 1 from J; bases not matched to a gene: 13. The germline V gene encodes CDR1 MNHEY and CDR2 SMNVEV (reference sequence). There are 17 residues in the CDR3. The DNA of the CDR3 is TGTGCCAGCAGTCCAGGGACAGCGAGCCCTCTTAACTATGGCTACACCTTC. Encoded protein: CASSPGTASPLNYGYTF.

This clonotype appeared many times. The genes are TRBV29-1 and TRBJ2-7; 8 bases are shared with TRBD2. This CDR3 comprises 11 residues. The V gene's germline CDR1 is SQVTM and CDR2 ANQGSEA. V gave up 0 bases and J gave up 9 bases; unmatched junction bases: 1. The CDR3 bases are TGCAGCGTTGAAGACGGGAGGGGGCAGTACTTC. Translating it yields CSVEDGRGQYF.

The CDR3 nucleotides are TGCAGCGTTGGGGGGACTAGCGGGGTTAGCACAGATACGCAGTATTTT. This sequence encodes CSVGGTSGVSTDTQYF. The V gene is TRBV29-1, the J gene TRBJ2-3; 13 bases are a match to TRBD2. This CDR3 comprises 16 residues. In germline, CDR1 is SQVTM, CDR2 ANQGSEA. V gave up 4 bases and J gave up 0 bases; unmatched junction bases: 4.

This clonotype was seen repeatedly, ten times or more. The chain joins TRBV12-3 or TRBV12-4 to TRBJ1-2; D is ambiguous. There are 15 residues in the CDR3. V was pared by 6 bases and J by 0 bases, with 14 bases between. The chain's CDR3 is CASRPTAYANYGYTF. In nucleotides, the CDR3 is TGTGCCAGCAGACCCACAGCTTACGCTAACTATGGCTACACCTTC.

This clonotype was found a few times. V usage is TRBV30 and J usage is TRBJ1-2; D remains unclear. Trimming pared 1 base from V and 5 bases from J, leaving 14 bases between. Germline V gives CDR1 GTSNPN, CDR2 SVGIG (reference sequence). This CDR3 contains 14 residues. CDR3: CAWSDGLNIYGYTF. The DNA for the CDR3 is TGTGCCTGGAGTGACGGCCTCAACATATATGGCTACACCTTC.

The table lists this clonotype with a few counts. The chain couples TRBV6-1 to TRBJ2-2, with D perhaps TRBD1 (5 bases). V was pared by 8 bases and J by 4 bases, with 8 bases between. Germline CDR1 and CDR2: MNHNS and SASEGT. The CDR3 loop spans 12 amino acids. CDR3 loop: CASQRGTGELFF. Written as DNA, the CDR3 is TGTGCCAGCCAAAGGGGCACCGGGGAGCTGTTTTTT.

This clonotype was recorded at least ten times. This chain connects TRBV3-1 to TRBJ2-7; possible D gene TRBD2, 6 bases. This CDR3 has 18 amino acids. CDR1 is LGHDT and CDR2 is YNNKEL in the germline V gene (reference sequence). V lost 0 bases to trimming and J lost 0 bases, with 18 bases between them. CDR3 residues: CASSQDFPTGVSSYEQYF. The CDR3 nucleotides are TGTGCCAGCAGCCAAGATTTCCCAACGGGAGTGAGCTCCTACGAGCAGTACTTC.

The chain combines TRBV14 with TRBJ2-7; 9 bases are shared with TRBD1. The J segment lost 5 bases and the V segment lost 4 bases, leaving 9 bases of the junction unmatched. The germline V gene has CDR1 SGHDN and CDR2 FVKESK. This CDR3 comprises 15 residues. The CDR3 sequence: CASSLPGTGYNEQYF. CDR3 coding DNA: TGTGCCAGCAGCCTACCCGGGACAGGGTACAACGAGCAGTACTTC.

The table lists this clonotype with many counts. This chain links TRBV30 with TRBJ2-5; D may be TRBD2 (6 bases). Germline loops: CDR1 GTSNPN, CDR2 SVGIG (reference sequence). The CDR3 consists of 13 residues. V lost 5 bases, J lost 1 base, and 11 bases lay in between. The CDR3 DNA is TGTGCCTGGTCGTCGGGAGTCCAAGAGACCCAGTACTTC. Encoded protein: CAWSSGVQETQYF.

This clonotype turned up a few times. The V call is TRBV19, the J call TRBJ2-6; D remains ambiguous. Trimming removed 6 bases from V and 2 bases from J, with 17 bases in between. The length of the CDR3 is 17 residues. Germline V gene data show CDR1 as LNHDA and CDR2 as SQIVND (reference sequence). The DNA for the CDR3 is TGTGCCAGTAGCGAAGGTTCAGGAAAAGCTGGGGCCAACGTCCTGACTTTC. This sequence encodes CASSEGSGKAGANVLTF.

The chain joins TRBV14 to TRBJ1-1; D possibly corresponds to TRBD1 (6 bases). CDR1 is SGHDN and CDR2 is FVKESK in the germline V gene. The ends were cut back, 6 bases at V and 1 base at J, with 9 bases in the middle. The CDR3 loop spans 13 amino acids. The CDR3 spells CASRQQGNTEAFF. CDR3 nucleotides: TGTGCCAGCAGGCAACAGGGGAACACTGAAGCTTTCTTT.

This clonotype was detected many times. The V call is TRBV20-1, the J call TRBJ2-7, with no clear D. Germline V gene sequence: CDR1 DFQATT, CDR2 SNEGSKA (reference sequence). CDR3 size: 11 residues. V lost 3 bases, J lost 9 bases, and 12 bases lay in between. DNA for the CDR3: TGCAGTGCTAGTCGCAACCACGGGCAGTACTTC. It yields the protein CSASRNHGQYF.

This clonotype has a count of ten or more. The J gene is TRBJ2-3, the V gene TRBV11-2, with a tentative D call TRBD2 (5 bases). CDR1 SGHAT and CDR2 FQNNGV come from the germline V gene. V lost 4 bases and J lost 0, with 8 bases in between. This CDR3 is built from 14 residues. The CDR3 sequence is CASSSLASTDTQYF. In nucleotides, the CDR3 is TGTGCCAGCAGCTCGCTAGCTAGCACAGATACGCAGTATTTT.

The rearrangement joins TRBV7-8 to TRBJ2-7; unclear D gene. V was pared by 0 bases and J by 4 bases, with 13 bases between. Germline V CDR1 and CDR2: SGHVS, FQNEAQ. The CDR3 has 15 residues. DNA for the CDR3: TGTGCCAGCAGCTTAGCAGTTCCCTTGGGATACGAGCAGTACTTC. Translating it yields CASSLAVPLGYEQYF.

This clonotype has ten or more counts. The V gene is TRBV6-4, the J gene TRBJ2-3; 8 nucleotides align to TRBD2. CDR3 size: 14 residues. Germline V gene data show CDR1 as MRHNA and CDR2 as SNTAGT. The trim removed 3 bases at V and 4 bases at J, leaving 3 bases unmatched. DNA for the CDR3: TGTGCCAGCAGTGATACTAGCGGCCCAGATACGCAGTATTTT. Translating it yields CASSDTSGPDTQYF.

This CDR3 reads CASSLQTSSEDEQFF. CDR3 in DNA: TGTGCCAGCAGCTTACAGACTAGCTCAGAAGATGAGCAGTTCTTC. The chain uses TRBV7-9 and TRBJ2-1, with 7 bases lining up with TRBD2. V shed 2 bases and J 8 bases; nucleotides not matched to a gene: 9. The CDR3 extends over 15 amino acids. Per germline, CDR1 SEHNR and CDR2 FQNEAQ (reference sequence).

This clonotype showed up many times. The chain uses TRBV7-9 and TRBJ2-7, with a tentative D call TRBD2 (5 bases). CDR1 and CDR2 (germline): SEHNR, FQNEAQ (reference sequence). The V and J ends lost 5 bases and 2 bases respectively, with 16 bases between them. The CDR3 extends over 15 amino acids. The CDR3 protein is CASSPQDSRTYEQYF. In nucleotides, the CDR3 is TGTGCCAGCAGCCCCCAGGACTCGCGGACCTACGAGCAGTACTTC.